This paragraph reports one T cell receptor beta chain. The target antigen is unknown. The V gene's germline CDR1 is MNHNY and CDR2 SVGAGI (reference sequence). The CDR3 runs 16 residues. V shed 2 bases and J 2 bases; nucleotides not matched to a gene: 9. The sample comes from a study of human versus mouse CDR3 diversity and MHC coevolution. Here immunoSEQ multiplex PCR was the method, and the copy in TCRdb shows in-frame clones only, minus some. The table records fewer than 80,000 clones, just under 95% of them present only once. Whole-study results and caveats: Clonal inequality was lowest in two of the three human donors. iCHAO1 estimated the human TCR beta repertoire at some 1.6 million clonotypes.

The TCR comes from a person between 25 and 70 years old in good health. V is TRBV6-6 and J is TRBJ2-7, with 7 bases lining up with TRBD1. Material: naive CD4+ T cells from blood. Subset specified: CD45RO-negative CD62L-positive naive CD4 T cells. The CDR3 reads CASSYRAPDRAYEQYF. CDR3 DNA sequence: TGTGCCAGCAGTTACCGAGCCCCCGACAGGGCCTACGAGCAGTACTTC.